Listed below are T cell receptor beta chains from one sample, sequenced in a study of shared clonotypes between healthy human individuals. Using immunoSEQ multiplex PCR, the repertoire was profiled, and TCRdb retains in-frame clones only, with some absent. The sample holds over 850,000 clones, about 84% seen once. What was sequenced was memory CD4+ T cells from PBMCs. Receptors were obtained from a man between 18 and 35 years old in good health. Some clones in this sample may be carry-over from other donors' samples. CDR3s include the opening cysteine and the closing phenylalanine or tryptophan. D genes are given only for firm matches. Clone size is given for some rows only: seen once, a few or many times, or a class if the clone is expanded.

TRBV7-2,TRBD2,TRBJ2-7,NA,TGTGCCAGCAGCTTACTCTACGGCGGGAGAAACGAGCAGTACTTC,CASSLLYGGRNEQYF
TRBV10-3,TRBD1,TRBJ2-7,NA,TGTGCCATCAGTGAGTACAGGGGCGAGCAGTACTTC,CAISEYRGEQYF
TRBV2,NA,TRBJ2-2,NA,TGTGCCAGCAGTGAGTTCAGCGGCCTCACCGGGGAGCTGTTTTTT,CASSEFSGLTGELFF
TRBV5-6,TRBD1,TRBJ2-7,NA,TGTGCCAGCAGCCGACAGGACAGGGACCACGAGCAGTACTTC,CASSRQDRDHEQYF
TRBV9,TRBD2,TRBJ2-3,NA,TGTGCCAGCGGGGGGACTAGCGGGAGGGCCAATACGCAGTATTTT,CASGGTSGRANTQYF
TRBV9,TRBD2,TRBJ2-1,NA,TGTGCCAGCAGCATAATAGCGGGGAGAAAGAATGAGCAGTTCTTC,CASSIIAGRKNEQFF
TRBV5-1,NA,TRBJ2-5,NA,TGCGCCAGCAGTCCGCGGCGGGTTGGGGAGACCCAGTACTTC,CASSPRRVGETQYF
TRBV7-9,NA,TRBJ1-1,NA,TGTGCCAGCAGCTTCGTTAGGGACACTGAAGCTTTCTTT,CASSFVRDTEAFF
TRBV14,NA,TRBJ1-1,NA,TGTGCCAGCAGCCAACCTGTTGGCAGGGTGACTGAAGCTTTCTTT,CASSQPVGRVTEAFF
TRBV2,TRBD1,TRBJ1-2,NA,TGTGCCAGCCAGACAGGGGCCTCTGGCTACACCTTC,CASQTGASGYTF
TRBV6-6,NA,TRBJ2-4,NA,TGTGCCAGCAGTTATGAGGCACTCGCCAAAAACATTCAGTACTTC,CASSYEALAKNIQYF
TRBV28,NA,TRBJ1-1,NA,TGTGCCAGCAGTTCTCCTCCTGGTCAAAGGGCTTTCTTT,CASSSPPGQRAFF
TRBV7-9,TRBD2,TRBJ2-2,NA,TGTGCCAGCAGCTTAGAGTTCAGCGGGAGAGGCAACACCGGGGAGCTGTTTTTT,CASSLEFSGRGNTGELFF
TRBV4-2,TRBD2,TRBJ2-3,NA,TGTGCCAGCAGCCTGACTAGCGGGAAGGTTGGGGACACAGATACGCAGTATTTT,CASSLTSGKVGDTDTQYF
TRBV4-1,TRBD1,TRBJ2-7,few,TGCGCCAGCAGCCAAATCGGGACAGGAAGCTACGAGCAGTACTTC,CASSQIGTGSYEQYF
TRBV7-2,NA,TRBJ2-7,NA,TGTGCCAGCAGCTTAGCGGCCAGGCCCTTTAGCGAGCAGTACTTC,CASSLAARPFSEQYF
TRBV7-9,TRBD2,TRBJ2-2,NA,TGTGCCAGCAGCTTAGCGCTAAGTAGAGCGGGAGGGCCCGGGGAGCTGTTTTTT,CASSLALSRAGGPGELFF
TRBV11-1,NA,TRBJ2-2,NA,TGTGCCAGCAGCTGGACTATCTCTTACGGGGAGCTGTTTTTT,CASSWTISYGELFF
TRBV7-6,NA,TRBJ2-5,NA,TGTGCCAGCAGCCCTGGACAGCTCCAAGAGACCCAGTACTTC,CASSPGQLQETQYF
TRBV7-3,NA,TRBJ1-4,NA,TGTGCCAGCAGCTTAAACGGGGGGGAAAAACTGTTTTTT,CASSLNGGEKLFF
TRBV19,NA,TRBJ1-5,NA,TGTGCCAGTAGTATTTATGTCGGTCTAGACCAGCCCCAGCATTTT,CASSIYVGLDQPQHF
TRBV6-5,NA,TRBJ2-3,NA,TGTGCCAGCAGTTACGCCGGAGACACAGATACGCAGTATTTT,CASSYAGDTDTQYF
TRBV19,TRBD1,TRBJ1-4,NA,TGTGCCAGTACTCTTATGGGACAGTTGGGTGAAAAACTGTTTTTT,CASTLMGQLGEKLFF
TRBV12-5,TRBD1,TRBJ2-5,NA,TGTGCTAGTGGGGAGGGACAGGGCGAGTCAGAGACCCAGTACTTC,CASGEGQGESETQYF
TRBV9,NA,TRBJ1-2,few,TGTGCCAGCAGCGCCCACAGAGATCGGGGAAACTATGGCTACACCTTC,CASSAHRDRGNYGYTF
TRBV6-1,TRBD1,TRBJ1-5,NA,TGTGCCAGCAGTGAAGTCACAGGGGGTCAGCCCCAGCATTTT,CASSEVTGGQPQHF
TRBV19,NA,TRBJ1-5,NA,TGTGCCAGTAGTCCCTACCCGGGAGGGAGCAATCAGCCCCAGCATTTT,CASSPYPGGSNQPQHF
TRBV5-1,NA,TRBJ2-5,once,TGCGCCAGCAGCTTTATTAGTCCAGAGACCCAGTACTTC,CASSFISPETQYF
TRBV7-2,TRBD1,TRBJ2-5,many,TGTGCCAGCAGTATCGGACAGGGTGCCCAAGAGACCCAGTACTTC,CASSIGQGAQETQYF
TRBV5-6,NA,TRBJ2-5,NA,TGTGCCAGCAGCTTGGCCGGGGAGACCCAGTACTTC,CASSLAGETQYF
TRBV19,NA,TRBJ1-3,few,TGTGCCGCCAAGGGTCAGGGCCGGAACACCATATATTTT,CAAKGQGRNTIYF
TRBV6-1,NA,TRBJ1-5,NA,TGTGCCAGCAGGATGGATGTAAAGGTTCAGCCCCAGCATTTT,CASRMDVKVQPQHF
TRBV2,NA,TRBJ2-1,once,TGTGCCAGCACGTACTACAATGAGCAGTTCTTC,CASTYYNEQFF
TRBV6-6,NA,TRBJ2-1,NA,TGTGCCAGCAGCCGCGACAGCGCTTACAATGAGCGGTTCTTC,CASSRDSAYNERFF
TRBV10-3,TRBD2,TRBJ2-1,NA,TGTGCCATCAGTGAGTCCCGACTAGCGGGAGGGGTAGGAGAGCAGTTCTTC,CAISESRLAGGVGEQFF
TRBV19,NA,TRBJ2-6,NA,TGTGCCACCAGGACAACACCCGACTCTGGGGCCAACGTCCTGACTTTC,CATRTTPDSGANVLTF
TRBV2,NA,TRBJ1-3,NA,TGTGCCAGCAGGCTTAGGTCGATCTCTGGAAACACCATATATTTT,CASRLRSISGNTIYF
TRBV5-4,TRBD1,TRBJ2-1,NA,TGTGCCAGCTGCAAAGACAGGGGCAATGAGCAGTTCTTC,CASCKDRGNEQFF
TRBV7-8,NA,TRBJ2-1,NA,TGTGCCAGCAGCCCTGGTAGGCAGATCTCCTACAATGAGCAGTTCTTC,CASSPGRQISYNEQFF
TRBV15,NA,TRBJ2-5,many,TGTGCCACCAGCAGAGATACGTACCAAGAGACCCAGTACTTC,CATSRDTYQETQYF
TRBV2,NA,TRBJ2-5,few,TGTGCCAGCAGTGAAGCGCGTGGGAGATGGGAGACCCAGTACTTC,CASSEARGRWETQYF
TRBV1,NA,TRBJ2-5,NA,TGCACCAGCCACCTAACGACCGGGACAGGGGTATCAGAGACCCAGTACTTC,CTSHLTTGTGVSETQYF